This TCR beta chain was captured in a study of monozygotic twins with inflammatory bowel disease. Study-wide results and limits: IBD patients carried less diverse TCRbeta repertoires (inverse Simpson) than healthy co-twins.

Notes on this clonotype: Its target is unknown.

The CDR3 spans 15 residues. Per the germline V gene, CDR1 is MNHNS and CDR2 is SASEGT. TCRdb reprocessed the 5' RACE reads, keeping one entry per CDR3 protein, no DNA. Its table lists approximately 420,000 distinct CDR3 sequences. This TCR was sampled from a human donor with ulcerative colitis or Crohn's disease, or a healthy co-twin of an affected twin (not recorded which). Input material: blood. The chain links TRBV6-1 to TRBJ1-5; the D call of TRBD1 rests on TCRdb alone, since no DNA is present to check it. The CDR3 is CASVGGVYSNQPQHF.